This is a list of T cell receptor beta chains from one sample in a study of regulatory T cells in long-lasting Graves disease. One entry per CDR3 protein results from TCRdb running MiXCR on the multiplex PCR reads. The table includes 250,000 to 400,000 distinct CDR3 sequences, about a sixth detected once. The sample in question was peripheral blood mononuclear cells (PBMCs), obtained at new diagnosis, from a patient treated with antithyroid drugs. The receptors originated from a female donor with Graves disease. Both conserved end residues are part of each CDR3. The D gene is left open where the match is weak. Size is stated for part of the rows, as once, few or many counts, or as a class when the clone is expanded.

v_gene,d_gene,abundance,j_gene,len,CDR3aa,CDR3nt
TRBV29-1,TRBD1,many,TRBJ2-1,15,CSVPDRGLAYNEQFF,TGCAGCGTCCCTGACAGGGGTTTGGCTTACAATGAGCAGTTCTTC
TRBV28,NA,many,TRBJ2-7,14,CASSSGGPSYEQYF,TGTGCCAGCAGTTCAGGGGGGCCCTCCTACGAGCAGTACTTC
TRBV24-1,NA,many,TRBJ2-3,14,CATAQNRNTDTQYF,TGTGCCACCGCCCAGAACAGAAACACAGATACGCAGTATTTT
TRBV19,NA,many,TRBJ1-1,12,CASKDRNTEAFF,TGTGCCAGCAAGGACAGGAACACTGAAGCTTTCTTT
TRBV24-1,NA,NA,TRBJ2-3,14,CATSMRTITDTQYF,TGTGCCACCAGTATGAGGACTATCACAGATACGCAGTATTTT
TRBV12-3/TRBV12-4,TRBD1,many,TRBJ2-7,14,CASSRGQGTYEQYF,TGTGCCAGCAGCCGAGGACAGGGAACCTACGAGCAGTACTTC
TRBV4-2,TRBD1,many,TRBJ1-1,15,CASSQGQGADTEAFF,TGTGCCAGCAGCCAAGGACAGGGGGCAGACACTGAAGCTTTCTTT
TRBV30,NA,many,TRBJ1-4,13,CACLRPGNEKLFF,TGTGCCTGCCTACGGCCCGGTAATGAAAAACTGTTTTTT
TRBV12-3/TRBV12-4,TRBD2,many,TRBJ2-2,22,CASSLYQGRVRSGRTNTGELFF,TGTGCCAGCAGTTTATATCAGGGGCGGGTTAGGAGCGGGAGGACGAACACCGGGGAGCTGTTTTTT
TRBV12-3/TRBV12-4,NA,few,TRBJ2-4,14,CASSLGRRFDIQYF,TGTGCCAGCAGTTTAGGGCGTAGGTTTGACATTCAGTACTTC
TRBV4-1,NA,many,TRBJ2-5,13,CASSQDTEETQYF,TGCGCCAGCAGCCAAGATACCGAAGAGACCCAGTACTTC
TRBV19,NA,many,TRBJ2-7,14,CASSIDGDLDEQYF,TGTGCCAGTAGTATAGACGGGGACCTGGACGAGCAGTACTTC
TRBV12-3/TRBV12-4,TRBD2,NA,TRBJ2-5,19,CASSSGTSGTSPYQETQYF,TGTGCCAGCAGTTCAGGGACTAGCGGGACGAGCCCGTACCAAGAGACCCAGTACTTC
TRBV5-1,TRBD2,many,TRBJ2-2,17,CASSLGSGRGNTGELFF,TGCGCCAGCAGCTTGGGAAGCGGGAGAGGGAACACCGGGGAGCTGTTTTTT
TRBV7-2,TRBD2,NA,TRBJ2-3,17,CASSRSRAGFGTDTQYF,TGTGCCAGCAGCCGCTCGAGAGCGGGATTCGGCACAGATACGCAGTATTTT
TRBV28,TRBD2,few,TRBJ2-2,14,CASSREGTTGELFF,TGTGCCAGCTCGCGGGAGGGGACCACCGGGGAGCTGTTTTTT
TRBV11-2,NA,NA,TRBJ1-2,13,CASSVNRANGYTF,TGTGCCAGCAGCGTAAACAGGGCTAATGGCTACACCTTC
TRBV5-5,NA,many,TRBJ2-3,16,CASSLVGGAATDTQYF,TGTGCCAGCAGCTTGGTGGGCGGTGCTGCTACAGATACGCAGTATTTT
TRBV30,NA,NA,TRBJ1-3,19,CAWSVRVGPTKSSGNTIYF,TGTGCCTGGAGTGTACGAGTCGGACCGACGAAGAGCTCTGGAAACACCATATATTTT
TRBV12-3/TRBV12-4,NA,many,TRBJ1-1,15,CASSFRTGRGTEAFF,TGTGCCAGCAGTTTCCGAACAGGGAGGGGAACTGAAGCTTTCTTT
TRBV20-1,TRBD2,NA,TRBJ2-3,16,CSARALGAGGPHTQYF,TGCAGTGCTCGAGCTTTGGGGGCGGGAGGGCCACATACGCAGTATTTT
TRBV5-1,NA,many,TRBJ2-3,15,CASSTRGGGTDTQYF,TGCGCCAGCAGCACCCGGGGTGGAGGTACAGATACGCAGTATTTT
TRBV11-2,TRBD2,many,TRBJ2-1,17,CASSTGTSGRGNNEQFF,TGTGCCAGCAGCACCGGGACTAGCGGGAGAGGAAACAATGAGCAGTTCTTC